This T cell receptor beta chain is from a study of T cells in localized non-small cell lung cancer. Germline CDR1 is SGHRS and CDR2 is YFSETQ. The CDR3 is 17 residues long. V gave up 3 bases and J gave up 8 bases, with 23 bases separating them. The data were produced by immunoSEQ multiplex PCR, yet TCRdb's version contains in-frame clones alone and is incomplete. The sample holds several thousand clones; 35% to 40% are singletons and the top ten take roughly 8.9%. This chain uses TRBV5-1 with TRBJ2-2; D is perhaps TRBD2 (6 bases). The receptor was derived from a woman aged 40-70 years with stage I lung adenocarcinoma. The material sequenced was normal lung tissue next to the tumor, taken before any cancer treatment. The CDR3 loop is CASSSHRDFAIMGELFF. For the CDR3, the DNA is TGCGCCAGCAGCTCCCACCGGGACTTCGCAATAATGGGGGAGCTGTTTTTT.